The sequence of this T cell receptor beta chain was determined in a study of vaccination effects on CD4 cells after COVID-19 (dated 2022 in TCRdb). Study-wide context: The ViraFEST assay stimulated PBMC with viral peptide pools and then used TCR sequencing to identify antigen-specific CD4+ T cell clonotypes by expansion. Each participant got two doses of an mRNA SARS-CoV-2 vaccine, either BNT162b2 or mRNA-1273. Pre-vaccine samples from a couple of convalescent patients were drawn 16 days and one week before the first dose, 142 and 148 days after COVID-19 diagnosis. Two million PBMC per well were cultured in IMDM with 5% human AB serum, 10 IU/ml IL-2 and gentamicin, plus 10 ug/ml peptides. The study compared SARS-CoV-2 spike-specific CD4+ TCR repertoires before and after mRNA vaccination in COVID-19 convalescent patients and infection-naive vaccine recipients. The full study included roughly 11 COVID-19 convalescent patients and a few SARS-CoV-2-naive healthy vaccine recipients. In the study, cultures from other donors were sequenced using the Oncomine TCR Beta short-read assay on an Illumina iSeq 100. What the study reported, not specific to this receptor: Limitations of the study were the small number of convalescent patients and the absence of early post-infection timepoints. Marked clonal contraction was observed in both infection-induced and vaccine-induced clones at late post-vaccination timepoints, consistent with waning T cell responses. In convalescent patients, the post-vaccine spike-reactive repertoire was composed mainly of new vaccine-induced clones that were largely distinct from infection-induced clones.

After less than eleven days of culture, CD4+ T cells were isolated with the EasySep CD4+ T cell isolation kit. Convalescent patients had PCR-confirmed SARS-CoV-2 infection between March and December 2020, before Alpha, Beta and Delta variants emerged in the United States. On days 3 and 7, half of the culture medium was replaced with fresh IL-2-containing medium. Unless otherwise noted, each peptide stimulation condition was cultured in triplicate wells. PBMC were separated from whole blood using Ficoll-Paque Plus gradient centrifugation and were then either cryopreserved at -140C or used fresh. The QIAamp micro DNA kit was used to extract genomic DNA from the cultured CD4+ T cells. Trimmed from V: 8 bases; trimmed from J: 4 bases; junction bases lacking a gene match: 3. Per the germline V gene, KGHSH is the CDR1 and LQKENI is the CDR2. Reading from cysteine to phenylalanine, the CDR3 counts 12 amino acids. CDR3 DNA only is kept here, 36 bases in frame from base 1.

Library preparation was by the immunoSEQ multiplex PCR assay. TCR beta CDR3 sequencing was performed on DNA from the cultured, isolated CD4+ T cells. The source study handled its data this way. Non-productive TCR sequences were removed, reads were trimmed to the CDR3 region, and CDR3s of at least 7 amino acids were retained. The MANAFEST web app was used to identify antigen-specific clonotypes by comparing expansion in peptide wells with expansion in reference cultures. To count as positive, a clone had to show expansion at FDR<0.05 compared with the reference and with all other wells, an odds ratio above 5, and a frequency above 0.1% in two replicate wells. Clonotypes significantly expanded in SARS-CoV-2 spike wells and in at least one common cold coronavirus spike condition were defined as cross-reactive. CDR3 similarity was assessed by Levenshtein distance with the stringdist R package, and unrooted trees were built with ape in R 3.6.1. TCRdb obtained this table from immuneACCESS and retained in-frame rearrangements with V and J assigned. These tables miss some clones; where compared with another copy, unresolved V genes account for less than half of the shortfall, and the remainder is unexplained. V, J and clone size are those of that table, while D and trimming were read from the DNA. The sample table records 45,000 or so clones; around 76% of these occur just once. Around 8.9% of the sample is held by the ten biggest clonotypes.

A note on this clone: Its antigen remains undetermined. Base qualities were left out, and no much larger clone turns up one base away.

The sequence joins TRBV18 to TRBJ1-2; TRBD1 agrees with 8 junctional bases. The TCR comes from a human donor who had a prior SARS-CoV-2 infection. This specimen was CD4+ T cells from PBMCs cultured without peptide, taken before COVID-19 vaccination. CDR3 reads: CASQGTGYGYTF. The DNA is TGTGCCAGCCAAGGGACAGGCTATGGCTACACCTTC.